This T cell receptor (beta chain) was obtained from a study of T cells in Graves' hyperthyroidism and ophthalmopathy. TCR beta CDR3 sequences were amplified from RNA transcripts. An initial round of RT-PCR targeting the TCR CDR3 relied on the HTBI primer set. TCRdb ran MiXCR on the multiplex PCR reads and lists one entry per CDR3 protein. Of about 700,000 distinct CDR3 sequences listed, around 15% are singletons. Sequencing was performed on blood. The receptor's source is a woman aged 18-30 years with Graves' hyperthyroidism.

The CDR3 is CASRTGTGGAGQPQHF. The CDR3 DNA is TGTGCCAGCAGGACCGGGACAGGGGGCGCGGGTCAGCCCCAGCATTTT. The chain is built from TRBV11-2 and TRBJ1-5, with 12 bases fitting TRBD1. The length of the CDR3 is 16 residues. The trim removed 6 bases at V and 6 bases at J, leaving 9 bases unmatched. Germline loops: CDR1 SGHAT, CDR2 FQNNGV. The variable domain in full, completed from reference TRBV11-2 and TRBJ1-5, reads EAGVAQSPRYKIIEKRQSVAFWCNPISGHATLYWYQQILGQGPKLLIQFQNNGVVDDSQLPKDRFSAERLKGVDSTLKIQPAKLEDSAVYLCASRTGTGGAGQPQHFGDGTRLSIL.